The 8 T cell receptor beta chains listed next were all sequenced from one sample in a study of T cell repertoires in cytomegalovirus infection. TCRdb re-analysed the reads in MiXCR, keeping a single row per CDR3 protein. There are hundreds of thousands of distinct CDR3 sequences in the sample; approximately 25% occur only once, and less than 9.5% lies in the top ten. Material: CD8+ T cells from PBMCs. These receptors were taken from a human donor in good health (CMV status not recorded). Some clones in this sample may be carry-over from other donors' samples.

For the CDR3, the DNA is TGTGCCAGCAGTTTACTCGGGGGAACCGACTCTGATACGCAGTATTTT. It is translated as CASSLLGGTDSDTQYF. The chain joins TRBV28 to TRBJ2-3; D may be TRBD2 (6 bases). Germline V gene sequence: CDR1 MDHEN, CDR2 SYDVKM. There are 16 residues in the CDR3. Deletions cut 2 bases from V and 6 bases from J, with 18 bases between.

This chain connects TRBV19 to TRBJ2-7, with D perhaps matching TRBD2 (6 bases). The CDR3 spans 15 residues. The V end lost 4 bases, the J end lost 3 bases, and 16 bases lay between the germline ends. Germline lookup yields CDR1 LNHDA and CDR2 SQIVND (reference sequence). The CDR3 DNA reads TGTGCCAGTAGTAATATCCAGTCCGGGAGCTACGAGCAGTACTTC. Encoded protein: CASSNIQSGSYEQYF.

The sample holds a few counts of this clonotype. The chain recombines TRBV24-1 with TRBJ2-7, with 9 bases fitting TRBD1. Unmatched junction bases numbered 5, after V lost 10 bases and J lost 8 bases. The CDR3 contains 11 residues. Germline V gene lookup returns CDR1 KGHDR and CDR2 SFDVKD. CDR3 region: CATRQGVKQYF. The CDR3 region has the DNA TGTGCCACGAGACAGGGGGTCAAGCAGTACTTC.

The chain has TRBV2 and TRBJ1-3, with 12 bases matching TRBD1. The V segment lost 6 bases and the J segment 0 bases; nucleotides outside the gene matches: 9. CDR3 length equals 18 residues. The germline V gene encodes CDR1 SNHLY and CDR2 FYNNEI. CDR3 DNA sequence: TGTGCCAGCAGCTCCGGGACAGGGGGCGTTTACTCTGGAAACACCATATATTTT. Its translation: CASSSGTGGVYSGNTIYF.

The V and J genes are TRBV28 and TRBJ1-1, with TRBD1 matching over 8 bases. V trimming: 5 bases; J trimming: 7 bases; junction bases outside the gene matches: 12. This CDR3 is 15 amino acids long. Germline V gene data show CDR1 as MDHEN and CDR2 as SYDVKM. CDR3 in amino acids: CASSPRQGKGGEAFF. In DNA, the CDR3 is TGTGCCAGCAGTCCAAGACAGGGGAAAGGGGGTGAAGCTTTCTTT.

This clonotype was found once. The V gene is TRBV7-9, the J gene TRBJ1-5; unclear D gene. The CDR3 extends over 13 amino acids. V was pared by 4 bases and J by 7 bases, with 11 bases between. CDR1 is SEHNR and CDR2 is FQNEAQ in the germline V gene (reference sequence). CDR3: CASSSHREQPQHF. The CDR3 nucleotides read TGTGCCAGCAGCTCACATCGGGAGCAGCCCCAGCATTTT.

In the case of this clonotype: Compared with germline, one end of the junction differs, possibly owing to a read error. The rearrangement links TRBV7-7 to TRBJ2-1; 8 nucleotides align to TRBD1. The CDR3 totals 14 residues. Germline V gene data show CDR1 as SSHAT and CDR2 as FNYEAQ (reference sequence). CDR3 loop: CASSYGTGGNEQFF. CDR3 nucleotide sequence: TGTGCTAGCAGCTACGGGACAGGTGGGAATGAGCAGTTCTTC.

This chain connects TRBV9 to TRBJ2-4; D is unresolved. The CDR3 is 16 amino acids. The germline CDR1 and CDR2 sequences are SGDLS and YYNGEE. Trimming stripped 3 bases from V and 0 bases from J, with 13 bases between. The CDR3 region has the DNA TGTGCCAGCAGCGCCGGCCTAGTCTCAGCCAAAAACATTCAGTACTTC. Amino acids: CASSAGLVSAKNIQYF.